Listed below are T cell receptor beta chains from one sample, sequenced in a study of T cell repertoires in cytomegalovirus infection. No antigen has been assigned to these receptors. TCRdb fed the reads into MiXCR, producing one record per CDR3 protein. The sample includes fewer than 200,000 distinct CDR3 sequences, about 20% of them seen just once. Source: CD8+ T cells from cultured PBMCs, taken from culture after CMV antigen stimulation. The receptors were gathered from a human donor in good health (CMV status not recorded). Some clones in this sample may be carry-over from other donors' samples. The CDR3 runs from the conserved cysteine through the conserved F or W. The D gene is left open where the match is weak. For some rows the clone size is stated as once, few or many, or as a class when expanded; others skip it.

j_call v_call clone_size d_call cdr3_nt cdr3_aa
TRBJ1-3 TRBV19 few - TGTGCCAGCGCTGGAGGGCCGAACACCATATATTTT CASAGGPNTIYF
TRBJ2-7 TRBV4-3 few - TGCGCCAGCAGCCCCAGTGACACTCTTAGATACGAGCAGTACTTC CASSPSDTLRYEQYF
TRBJ1-2 TRBV27 many TRBD1 TGTGCCAGCAGGACAGGGCGGTGGGGCTACACCTTC CASRTGRWGYTF
TRBJ2-1 TRBV7-2 few TRBD2 TGTGCCAGCAGCTCCAGCGGGGGGGCCTTTAATGAGCAGTTCTTC CASSSSGGAFNEQFF
TRBJ1-1 TRBV7-2 few - TGTGCCAGCAGCTTTTTTGGGGGCGAGGGTGGCACTGAAGCTTTCTTT CASSFFGGEGGTEAFF
TRBJ1-5 TRBV7-9 - - TGTGCCAGCAGCTTAGAGGGAGATGGCAATCAGCCCCAGCATTTT CASSLEGDGNQPQHF
TRBJ2-3 TRBV7-8 - TRBD2 TGTGCCAGCAGGTTGACTAGCGGGGGGGTCACAGATACGCAGTATTTT CASRLTSGGVTDTQYF
TRBJ2-1 TRBV6-6 few TRBD1 TGTGCCAGCAGTTACGAGGGGACAGGCCCCTACAATGAGCAGTTCTTC CASSYEGTGPYNEQFF
TRBJ2-7 TRBV12-3/TRBV12-4 - TRBD1 TGTGCCAGCAGTTTCGAGACAGGGACCGGACGTTTCAGCTCCTACGAGCAGTACTTC CASSFETGTGRFSSYEQYF
TRBJ1-2 TRBV6-1 - TRBD1 TGTGCCAGCAGTGAAGGCGACAGGGAAGTGAGTGGCTACACCTTC CASSEGDREVSGYTF
TRBJ2-7 TRBV7-9 few TRBD2 TGTGCCAGCAGCGACTGGACTAGCGGGACTAGCTCCTACGAGCAGTACTTC CASSDWTSGTSSYEQYF
TRBJ2-7 TRBV11-2 - TRBD1 TGTGCCAGCAGTCTACAGGGGCAAGTCTACGAGCAGTACTTC CASSLQGQVYEQYF
TRBJ1-2 TRBV15 - TRBD1 TGTGCCACCAGCAGATCCGGGACAGGCTATGGCTACACCTTC CATSRSGTGYGYTF
TRBJ1-1 TRBV29-1 - - TGCAGCGTCAGGGTTCGGGCTGAAGCTTTCTTT CSVRVRAEAFF
TRBJ1-1 TRBV7-6 - - TGTCCCAGCAGCTTATCAGAGGGGGGACGGAACACTGAAGCTTTCTTT CPSSLSEGGRNTEAFF
TRBJ1-1 TRBV4-1 few - TGCGCCAGCAGATTTAGTCAGGGGAACACTGAAGCTTTCTTT CASRFSQGNTEAFF
TRBJ2-5 TRBV3-1 - TRBD2 TGTGCCAGCAGCCAAGAGATTCTGACTAGCGGGGGCCAAGAGACCCAGTACTTC CASSQEILTSGGQETQYF
TRBJ1-2 TRBV6-1 few - TGTGCCAGCAGTGGATGGGACAAGACTAATAAGAACTATGGCTACACCTTC CASSGWDKTNKNYGYTF
TRBJ2-5 TRBV7-6 few - TGTGCCAGCAGCTTAGGATTGCGAAAAGAGACCCAGTACTTC CASSLGLRKETQYF
TRBJ1-2 TRBV7-9 - TRBD1 TGTGCCAGCAGCTCCGCCGACAGGGCCTATGGCTACACCTTC CASSSADRAYGYTF